Shown below are 13 T cell receptor beta chains from a single sample sequenced in a study of beta chain features in type 1 diabetes. The investigators reverse transcribed all of the isolated RNA, so they sequenced expressed TCRB transcripts. Generated by immunoSEQ multiplex PCR, the TCRdb table keeps only in-frame clones and is missing some. Of roughly 250,000 clones detected, 9% to 10% appear once; the ten largest clones hold 0.03% to 0.04%. The specimen was naive CD4+ T cells from blood. Receptors originate from a woman in her late teens or twenties in good health.

In DNA form, the CDR3 reads TGTGCCAGCAGCTCCTTAAGCGGGGGGCCCTACGAGCAGTACTTC. Translated, it gives CASSSLSGGPYEQYF. The V and J genes are TRBV11-2 and TRBJ2-7; 9 bases are shared with TRBD2. Losses at the gene ends were 4 bases for V and 2 bases for J; bases not matched to a gene: 6. Per the germline V gene, CDR1 is SGHAT and CDR2 is FQNNGV. The CDR3 sequence is 15 residues long.

This clone came up many times. The chain joins TRBV10-3 to TRBJ2-7; possible D gene TRBD1, 6 bases. This CDR3 contains 13 residues. Germline V lookup: CDR1 ENHRY, CDR2 SYGVKD. Trimming pared 4 bases from V and 5 bases from J, leaving 12 bases between. DNA for the CDR3: TGTGCCATCAGTGCGACAGGAATGGACGAGCAGTACTTC. Its translation: CAISATGMDEQYF.

CDR3 residues: CASRTPGQQETQYF. CDR3 bases: TGTGCCAGCAGAACCCCGGGACAGCAAGAGACCCAGTACTTC. The J gene is TRBJ2-5, the V gene TRBV6-5, with 7 bases that match TRBD1. CDR3 length: 14 amino acids. CDR1 is MNHEY and CDR2 is SVGAGI in the germline V gene. V lost 6 bases, J lost 2 bases, and 6 bases stayed unmatched.

V is TRBV18 and J is TRBJ1-5; TRBD1 matches 7 bases. This CDR3 has 16 residues. Per germline, CDR1 KGHSH and CDR2 LQKENI. With V trimmed by 6 bases and J by 3 bases, 11 bases remained unmatched. CDR3 nucleotide sequence: TGTGCCAGCTCGTTAACCCCGGGACAGAACAATCAGCCCCAGCATTTT. Protein sequence: CASSLTPGQNNQPQHF. Full variable domain (remainder filled in from reference TRBV18 and TRBJ1-5): NAGVMQNPRHLVRRRGQEARLRCSPMKGHSHVYWYRQLPEEGLKFMVYLQKENIIDESGMPKERFSAEFPKEGPSILRIQQVVRGDSAAYFCASSLTPGQNNQPQHFGDGTRLSIL.

This clone was recorded a few times. The gene calls are TRBV9 and TRBJ2-1; TRBD2 aligns across 9 bases. Germline assignment: CDR1 SGDLS and CDR2 YYNGEE. The CDR3 extends over 16 amino acids. The junction had 11 bases not matched to a gene; V was cut back by 4 bases and J by 6 bases. CDR3 sequence: CASSRSWREGRNEQFF. The CDR3 nucleotides are TGTGCCAGCAGCCGGAGTTGGCGGGAGGGCCGCAATGAGCAGTTCTTC.

This clone appeared a few times. Here the CDR3 DNA reads TGTGCCAGCAGCCCGGGACAGGGGTTCTACAATGAGCAGTTCTTC. It yields the protein CASSPGQGFYNEQFF. The chain employs TRBV9 and TRBJ2-1; TRBD1 matches 10 bases. This CDR3 is 15 amino acids long. After removal of 4 bases from V and 3 bases from J, the junction contained 4 bases not matched to a gene. CDR1 and CDR2 (germline): SGDLS, YYNGEE.

This clone was seen only a few times. The V and J genes are TRBV7-8 and TRBJ2-7; TRBD1 matches at 9 bases. Germline-derived CDR1 and CDR2 are SGHVS and FQNEAQ. The CDR3 extends over 15 amino acids. J lost 6 bases, V lost 6 bases, and 12 bases had no gene match. CDR3 in DNA: TGTGCCAGCAGTCTTAGAGGGACAGGGAACCCCGAGCAGTACTTC. Translating it yields CASSLRGTGNPEQYF.

CDR3 in DNA: TGTGCCAGCAGTTACATCGCGGGTACGGCCTACGAGCAGTACTTC. This encodes CASSYIAGTAYEQYF. The rearrangement uses TRBV6-5 and TRBJ2-7; maybe TRBD2 (5 bases). V was shortened by 2 bases and J by 2 bases, with 13 bases between the two germline ends. The CDR3 runs to 15 residues. CDR1 is MNHEY, CDR2 SVGAGI, per germline.

This clone was seen more than once but under ten times. This chain links TRBV5-1 with TRBJ2-3; 11 nucleotides agree with TRBD2. Per germline, CDR1 SGHRS and CDR2 YFSETQ. The CDR3 length is 17 residues. V gave up 1 base and J gave up 2 bases; unmatched junction bases: 6. CDR3 in DNA: TGCGCCAGCAGCTTGAGGGCTAGCGGGGGGCCCACAGATACGCAGTATTTT. It codes for CASSLRASGGPTDTQYF.

This chain connects TRBV30 to TRBJ1-1; 7 nucleotides match TRBD1. The CDR3 is 15 amino acids. With V trimmed by 0 bases and J by 6 bases, 10 bases remained unmatched. Germline V gives CDR1 GTSNPN, CDR2 SVGIG (reference sequence). The CDR3 sequence is CAWSVPGQRAAEAFF. DNA for the CDR3: TGTGCCTGGAGTGTACCGGGACAGAGGGCGGCTGAAGCTTTCTTT.

CDR3 sequence reads: CACSQGAKEKLFF. CDR3 nucleotides: TGTGCCTGCTCACAGGGGGCGAAGGAAAAACTGTTTTTT. The genes are TRBV6-5 and TRBJ1-4, with 9 bases fitting TRBD1. This CDR3 has 13 amino acids. From germline, CDR1 is MNHEY and CDR2 SVGAGI. Trimming cost V 11 bases and J 8 bases; bases outside gene matches: 9.

The rearrangement links TRBV27 to TRBJ1-4; 7 positions match TRBD1. The CDR3 is made up of 15 amino acids. The V and J ends lost 7 bases and 6 bases, in that order; junction bases with no gene match: 11. CDR1 is MNHEY and CDR2 is SMNVEV in the germline V gene (reference sequence). In nucleotides, the CDR3 is TGTGCCAGCACCCCCAGGAGGGGGCCAGATGAAAAACTGTTTTTT. This codes for CASTPRRGPDEKLFF.

J is TRBJ2-2 and V is TRBV5-4, with no clear D. The CDR3 is 15 residues long. Trimming took off 3 bases at V and 1 base at J, with 10 bases between the two ends. CDR1 is SGHNT and CDR2 is YYREEE in the germline V gene (reference sequence). CDR3 DNA: TGTGCCAGCAGCTCCCAGAGACTGAACACCGGGGAGCTGTTTTTT. It specifies CASSSQRLNTGELFF.